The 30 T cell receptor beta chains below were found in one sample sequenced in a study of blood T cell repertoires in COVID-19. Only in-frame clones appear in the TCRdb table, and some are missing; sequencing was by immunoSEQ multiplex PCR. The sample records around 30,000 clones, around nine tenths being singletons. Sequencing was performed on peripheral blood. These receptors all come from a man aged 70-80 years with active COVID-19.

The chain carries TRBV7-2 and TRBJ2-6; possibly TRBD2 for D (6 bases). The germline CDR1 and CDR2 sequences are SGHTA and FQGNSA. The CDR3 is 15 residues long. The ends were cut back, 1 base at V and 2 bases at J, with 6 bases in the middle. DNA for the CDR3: TGTGCCAGCAGCTTAGGCGGGGCTGGGGCCAACGTCCTGACTTTC. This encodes CASSLGGAGANVLTF.

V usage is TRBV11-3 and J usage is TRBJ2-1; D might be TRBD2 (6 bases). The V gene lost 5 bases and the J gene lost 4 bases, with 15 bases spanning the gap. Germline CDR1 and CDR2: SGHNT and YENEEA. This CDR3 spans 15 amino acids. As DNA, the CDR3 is TGTGCCAGCAGCCTGGGCGCGGGATTGTACAATGAGCAGTTCTTC. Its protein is CASSLGAGLYNEQFF.

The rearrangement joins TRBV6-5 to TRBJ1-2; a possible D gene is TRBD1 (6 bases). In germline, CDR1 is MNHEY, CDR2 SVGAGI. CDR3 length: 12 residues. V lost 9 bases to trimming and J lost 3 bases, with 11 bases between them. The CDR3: CASVGQYYGYTF. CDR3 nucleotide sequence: TGTGCCAGTGTCGGACAGTACTATGGCTACACCTTC.

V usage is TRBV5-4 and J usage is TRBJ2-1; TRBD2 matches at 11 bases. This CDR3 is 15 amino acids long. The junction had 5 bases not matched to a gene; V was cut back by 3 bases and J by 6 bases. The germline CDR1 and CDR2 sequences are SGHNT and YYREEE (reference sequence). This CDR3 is CASSSLTSGINEQFF. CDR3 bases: TGTGCCAGCAGCTCTCTGACTAGCGGGATCAATGAGCAGTTCTTC.

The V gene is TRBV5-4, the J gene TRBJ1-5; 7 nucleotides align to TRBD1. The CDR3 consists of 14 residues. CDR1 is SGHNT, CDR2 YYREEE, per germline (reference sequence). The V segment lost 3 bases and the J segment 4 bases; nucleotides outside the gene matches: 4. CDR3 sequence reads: CASSSRGMNQPQHF. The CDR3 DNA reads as TGTGCCAGCAGCTCCAGGGGGATGAATCAGCCCCAGCATTTT.

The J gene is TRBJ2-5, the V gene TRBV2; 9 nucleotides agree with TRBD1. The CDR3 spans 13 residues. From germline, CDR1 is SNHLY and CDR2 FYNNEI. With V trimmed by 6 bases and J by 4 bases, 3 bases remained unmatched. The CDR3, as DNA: TGTGCCAGCAGGCCGGGACAGGGAGAGACCCAGTACTTC. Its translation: CASRPGQGETQYF.

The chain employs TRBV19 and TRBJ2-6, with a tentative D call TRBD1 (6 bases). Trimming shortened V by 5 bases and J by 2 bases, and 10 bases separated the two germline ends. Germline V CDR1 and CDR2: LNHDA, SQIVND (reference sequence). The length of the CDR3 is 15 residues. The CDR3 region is CASSSQGPGANVLTF. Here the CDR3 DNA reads TGTGCCAGTAGTTCACAGGGTCCTGGGGCCAACGTCCTGACTTTC.

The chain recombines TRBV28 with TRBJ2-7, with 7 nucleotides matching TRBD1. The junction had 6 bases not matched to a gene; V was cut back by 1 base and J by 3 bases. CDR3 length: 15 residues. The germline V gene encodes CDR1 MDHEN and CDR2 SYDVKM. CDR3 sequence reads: CASSLFYGQDYEQYF. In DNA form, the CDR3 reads TGTGCCAGCAGTTTATTCTATGGACAGGACTACGAGCAGTACTTC.

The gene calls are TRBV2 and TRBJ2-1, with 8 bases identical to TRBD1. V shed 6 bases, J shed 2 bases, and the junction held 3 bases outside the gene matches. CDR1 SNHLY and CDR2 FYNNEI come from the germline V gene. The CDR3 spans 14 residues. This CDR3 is CASREQGAYNEQFF. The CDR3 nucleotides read TGTGCCAGCAGAGAACAGGGGGCCTACAATGAGCAGTTCTTC.

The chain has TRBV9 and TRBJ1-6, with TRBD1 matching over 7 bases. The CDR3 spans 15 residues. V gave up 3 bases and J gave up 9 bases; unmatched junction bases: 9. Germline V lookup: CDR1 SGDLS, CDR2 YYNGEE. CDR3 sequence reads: CASSAGGQFSSPLHF. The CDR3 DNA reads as TGTGCCAGCAGCGCAGGGGGACAGTTTTCTTCACCCCTCCACTTT.

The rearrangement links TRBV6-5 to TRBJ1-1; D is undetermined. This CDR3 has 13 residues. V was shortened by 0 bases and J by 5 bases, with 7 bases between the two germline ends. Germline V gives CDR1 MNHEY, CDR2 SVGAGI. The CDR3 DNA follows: TGTGCCAGCAGTTACTCGAGCCCTACTGAAGCTTTCTTT. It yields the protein CASSYSSPTEAFF.

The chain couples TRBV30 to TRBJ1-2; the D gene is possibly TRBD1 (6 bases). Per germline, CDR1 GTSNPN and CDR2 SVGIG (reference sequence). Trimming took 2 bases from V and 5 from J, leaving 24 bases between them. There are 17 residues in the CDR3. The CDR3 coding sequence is TGTGCCTGGAGTCCCTCTGGGGGCCGACGGGCCTTATATGGCTACACCTTC. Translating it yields CAWSPSGGRRALYGYTF.

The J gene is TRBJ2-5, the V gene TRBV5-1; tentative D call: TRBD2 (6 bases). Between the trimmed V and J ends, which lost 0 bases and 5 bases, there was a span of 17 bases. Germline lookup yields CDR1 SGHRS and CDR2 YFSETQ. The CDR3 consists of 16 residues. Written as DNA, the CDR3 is TGCGCCAGCAGCTTGGCCGTAACGGGAGTTGGGGAGACCCAGTACTTC. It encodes CASSLAVTGVGETQYF.

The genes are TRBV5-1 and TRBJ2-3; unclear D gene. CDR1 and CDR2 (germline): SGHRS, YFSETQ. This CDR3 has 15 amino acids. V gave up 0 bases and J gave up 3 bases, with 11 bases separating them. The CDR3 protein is CASSLGQLGTDTQYF. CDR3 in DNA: TGCGCCAGCAGCTTGGGGCAGCTAGGTACAGATACGCAGTATTTT. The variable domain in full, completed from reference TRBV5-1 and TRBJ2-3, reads KAGVTQTPRYLIKTRGQQVTLSCSPISGHRSVSWYQQTPGQGLQFLFEYFSETQRNKGNFPGRFSGRQFSNSRSEMNVSTLELGDSALYLCASSLGQLGTDTQYFGPGTRLTVL.

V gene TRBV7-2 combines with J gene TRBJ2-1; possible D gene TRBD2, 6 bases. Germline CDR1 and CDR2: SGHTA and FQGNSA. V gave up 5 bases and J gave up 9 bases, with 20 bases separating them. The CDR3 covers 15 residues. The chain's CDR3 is CASSPSRDFSGEQFF. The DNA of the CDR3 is TGTGCCAGCAGCCCGTCCCGGGACTTCAGCGGTGAGCAGTTCTTC. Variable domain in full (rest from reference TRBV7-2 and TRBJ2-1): GAGVSQSPSNKVTEKGKDVELRCDPISGHTALYWYRQSLGQGLEFLIYFQGNSAPDKSGLPSDRFSAERTGGSVSTLTIQRTQQEDSAVYLCASSPSRDFSGEQFFGPGTRLTVL.

The CDR3 here is CASSPNRGSGKLFF. Written as DNA, the CDR3 is TGCGCCAGCAGCCCCAACAGGGGGTCGGGAAAACTGTTTTTT. The chain recombines TRBV4-1 with TRBJ1-4; TRBD1 matches 8 bases. Trimming at V came to 4 bases and at J to 10 bases, leaving 8 bases not matched to a gene. Germline values: CDR1 MGHRA, CDR2 YSYEKL. This CDR3 has 14 amino acids.

The CDR3 sequence is CASRTPIPDTQYF. As DNA, the CDR3 is TGTGCCAGCAGAACTCCGATCCCAGATACGCAGTATTTT. The gene calls are TRBV28 and TRBJ2-3; D is unresolved. In germline, CDR1 is MDHEN, CDR2 SYDVKM. Deletions cut 6 bases from V and 4 bases from J, with 11 bases between. This CDR3 has 13 residues.

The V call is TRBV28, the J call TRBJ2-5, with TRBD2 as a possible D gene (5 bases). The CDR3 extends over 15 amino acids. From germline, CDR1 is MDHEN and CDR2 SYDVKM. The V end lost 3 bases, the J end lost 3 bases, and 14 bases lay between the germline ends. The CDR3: CASSFIGGSKETQYF. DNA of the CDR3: TGTGCCAGCAGTTTTATCGGTGGGAGCAAAGAGACCCAGTACTTC.

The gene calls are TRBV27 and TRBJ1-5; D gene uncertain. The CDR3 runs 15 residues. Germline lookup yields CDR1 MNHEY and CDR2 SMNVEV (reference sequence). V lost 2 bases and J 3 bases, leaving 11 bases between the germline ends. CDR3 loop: CASSLRGSFNQPQHF. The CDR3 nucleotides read TGTGCCAGCAGTTTAAGAGGCAGCTTCAATCAGCCCCAGCATTTT.

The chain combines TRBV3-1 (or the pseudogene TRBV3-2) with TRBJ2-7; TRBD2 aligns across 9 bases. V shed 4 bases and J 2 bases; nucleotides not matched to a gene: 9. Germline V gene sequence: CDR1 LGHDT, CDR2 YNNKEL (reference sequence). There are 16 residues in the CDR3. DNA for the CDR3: TGTGCCAGCAGCCGGCTAGCGGGAAGGGGGGCCTACGAGCAGTACTTC. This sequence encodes CASSRLAGRGAYEQYF.

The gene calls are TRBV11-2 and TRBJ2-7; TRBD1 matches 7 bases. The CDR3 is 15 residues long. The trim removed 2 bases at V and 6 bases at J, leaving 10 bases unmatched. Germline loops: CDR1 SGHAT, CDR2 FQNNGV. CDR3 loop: CASSLRMTGKSEQYF. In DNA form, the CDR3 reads TGTGCCAGCAGCTTAAGGATGACAGGGAAGAGCGAGCAGTACTTC.

The CDR3 spells CASTTSGRAYEQYF. DNA of the CDR3: TGTGCCAGCACCACTAGCGGGAGGGCCTACGAGCAGTACTTC. The chain has TRBV28 and TRBJ2-7; 13 bases align to TRBD2. The CDR3 is 14 residues long. The V and J ends lost 7 bases and 2 bases, in that order; junction bases with no gene match: 2. Germline V gives CDR1 MDHEN, CDR2 SYDVKM.

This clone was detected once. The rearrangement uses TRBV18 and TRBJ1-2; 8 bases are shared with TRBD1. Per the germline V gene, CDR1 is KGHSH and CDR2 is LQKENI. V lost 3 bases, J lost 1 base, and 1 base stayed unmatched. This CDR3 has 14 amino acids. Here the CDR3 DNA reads TGTGCCAGCTCACCGGGACAGGATAACTATGGCTACACCTTC. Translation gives CASSPGQDNYGYTF.

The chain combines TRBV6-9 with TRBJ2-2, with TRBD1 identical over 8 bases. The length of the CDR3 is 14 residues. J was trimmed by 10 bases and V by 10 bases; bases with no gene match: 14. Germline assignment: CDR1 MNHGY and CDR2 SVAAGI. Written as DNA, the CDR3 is TGTGCCACCCCAGATCAGGGGGCTGAGGAGGAGCTGTTTTTT. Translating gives CATPDQGAEEELFF.

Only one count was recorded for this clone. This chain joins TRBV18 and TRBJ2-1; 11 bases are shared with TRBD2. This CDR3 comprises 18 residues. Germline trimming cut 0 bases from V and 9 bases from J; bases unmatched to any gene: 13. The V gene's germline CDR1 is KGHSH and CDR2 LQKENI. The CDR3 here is CASSPPGTTSGSMGEQFF. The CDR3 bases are TGTGCCAGCTCACCACCGGGGACAACTAGCGGGAGTATGGGTGAGCAGTTCTTC. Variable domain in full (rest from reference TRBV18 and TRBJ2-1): NAGVMQNPRHLVRRRGQEARLRCSPMKGHSHVYWYRQLPEEGLKFMVYLQKENIIDESGMPKERFSAEFPKEGPSILRIQQVVRGDSAAYFCASSPPGTTSGSMGEQFFGPGTRLTVL.

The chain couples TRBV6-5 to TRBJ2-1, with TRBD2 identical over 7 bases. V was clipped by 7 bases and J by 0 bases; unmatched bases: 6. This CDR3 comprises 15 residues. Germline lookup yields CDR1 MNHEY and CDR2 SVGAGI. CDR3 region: CASILAESSYNEQFF. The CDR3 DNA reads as TGTGCCAGCATCCTAGCGGAAAGCTCCTACAATGAGCAGTTCTTC.

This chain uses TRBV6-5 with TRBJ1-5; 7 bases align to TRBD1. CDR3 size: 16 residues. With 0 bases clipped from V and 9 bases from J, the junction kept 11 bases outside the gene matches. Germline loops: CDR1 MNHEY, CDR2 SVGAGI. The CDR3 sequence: CASSYSNRGHGWPQHF. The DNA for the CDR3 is TGTGCCAGCAGTTACTCGAACAGGGGTCATGGTTGGCCCCAGCATTTT.

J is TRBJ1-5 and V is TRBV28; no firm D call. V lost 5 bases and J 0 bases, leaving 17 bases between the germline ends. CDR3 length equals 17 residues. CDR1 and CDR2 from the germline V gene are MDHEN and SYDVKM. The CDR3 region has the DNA TGTGCCAGCAGTCCGCCCTCGGGAGCGTATAGCAATCAGCCCCAGCATTTT. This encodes CASSPPSGAYSNQPQHF.

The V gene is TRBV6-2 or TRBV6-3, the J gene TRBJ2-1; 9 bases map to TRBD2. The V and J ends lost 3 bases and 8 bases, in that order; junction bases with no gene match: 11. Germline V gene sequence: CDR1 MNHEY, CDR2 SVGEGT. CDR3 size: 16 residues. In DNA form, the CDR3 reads TGTGCCAGCAGTTATACGATAAGCGGGGGGAGCGATGAGCAGTTCTTC. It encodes CASSYTISGGSDEQFF.

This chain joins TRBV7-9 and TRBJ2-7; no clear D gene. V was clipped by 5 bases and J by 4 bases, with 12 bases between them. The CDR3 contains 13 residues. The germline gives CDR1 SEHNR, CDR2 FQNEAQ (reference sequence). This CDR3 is CASSPSTVYEQYF. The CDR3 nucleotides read TGTGCCAGCAGCCCCTCTACAGTTTACGAGCAGTACTTC.